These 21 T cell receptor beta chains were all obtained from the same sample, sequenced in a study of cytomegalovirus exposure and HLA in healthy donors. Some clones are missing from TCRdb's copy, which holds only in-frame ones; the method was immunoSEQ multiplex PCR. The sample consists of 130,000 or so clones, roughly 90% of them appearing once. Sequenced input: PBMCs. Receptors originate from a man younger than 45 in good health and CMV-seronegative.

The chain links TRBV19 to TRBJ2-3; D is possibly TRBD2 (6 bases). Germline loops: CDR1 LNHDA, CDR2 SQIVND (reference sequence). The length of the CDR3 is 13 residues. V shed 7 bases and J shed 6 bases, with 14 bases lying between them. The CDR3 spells CASNPGDVDTQYF. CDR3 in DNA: TGTGCCAGTAATCCGGGGGACGTCGATACGCAGTATTTT. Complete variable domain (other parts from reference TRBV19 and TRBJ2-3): DGGITQSPKYLFRKEGQNVTLSCEQNLNHDAMYWYRQDPGQGLRLIYYSQIVNDFQKGDIAEGYSVSREKKESFPLTVTSAQKNPTAFYLCASNPGDVDTQYFGPGTRLTVL.

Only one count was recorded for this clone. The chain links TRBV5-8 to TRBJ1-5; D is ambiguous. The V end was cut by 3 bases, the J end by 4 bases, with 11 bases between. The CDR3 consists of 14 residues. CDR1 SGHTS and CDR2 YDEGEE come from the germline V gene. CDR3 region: CASSYAGGNQPQHF. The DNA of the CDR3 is TGTGCCAGCAGCTACGCGGGCGGGAATCAGCCCCAGCATTTT.

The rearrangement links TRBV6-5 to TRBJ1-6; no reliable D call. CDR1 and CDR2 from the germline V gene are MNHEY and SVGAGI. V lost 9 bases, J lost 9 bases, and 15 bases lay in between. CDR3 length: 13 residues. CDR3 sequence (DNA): TGTGCCAGTTCGACGGGGAAAATTTCACCCCTCCACTTT. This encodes CASSTGKISPLHF.

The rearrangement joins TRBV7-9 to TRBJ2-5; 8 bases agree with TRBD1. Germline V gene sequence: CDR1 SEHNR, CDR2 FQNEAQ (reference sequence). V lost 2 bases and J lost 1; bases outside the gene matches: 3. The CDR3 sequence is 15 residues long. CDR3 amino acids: CASSLYTGGQETQYF. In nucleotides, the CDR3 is TGTGCCAGCAGCTTATATACAGGGGGCCAAGAGACCCAGTACTTC.

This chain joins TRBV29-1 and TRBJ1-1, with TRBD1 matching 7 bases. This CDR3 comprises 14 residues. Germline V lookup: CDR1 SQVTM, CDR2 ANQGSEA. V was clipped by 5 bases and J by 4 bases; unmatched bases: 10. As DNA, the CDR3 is TGCAGCGTTACCGACAGGGTGGGACGCACTGAAGCTTTCTTT. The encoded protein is CSVTDRVGRTEAFF.

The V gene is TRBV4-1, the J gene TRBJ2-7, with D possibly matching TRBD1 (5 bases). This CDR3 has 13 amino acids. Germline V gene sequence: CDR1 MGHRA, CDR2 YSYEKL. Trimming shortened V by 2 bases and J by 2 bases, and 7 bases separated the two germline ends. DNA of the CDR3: TGCGCCAGCAGCCAATCAGGGACCTACGAGCAGTACTTC. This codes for CASSQSGTYEQYF.

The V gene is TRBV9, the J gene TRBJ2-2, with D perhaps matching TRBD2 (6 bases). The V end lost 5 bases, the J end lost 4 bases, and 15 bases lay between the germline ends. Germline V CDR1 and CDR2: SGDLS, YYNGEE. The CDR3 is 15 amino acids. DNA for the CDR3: TGTGCCAGCAGTCGAAACTGGGGAGGCACCGGGGAGCTGTTTTTT. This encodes CASSRNWGGTGELFF.

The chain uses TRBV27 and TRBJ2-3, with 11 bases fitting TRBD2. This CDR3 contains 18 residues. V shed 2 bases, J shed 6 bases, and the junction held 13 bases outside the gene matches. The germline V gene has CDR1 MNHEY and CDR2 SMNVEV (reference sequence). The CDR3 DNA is TGTGCCAGCAGTTTAGGTCGCCTTACTAGCGGGGGTGGGGATACGCAGTATTTT. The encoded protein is CASSLGRLTSGGGDTQYF.

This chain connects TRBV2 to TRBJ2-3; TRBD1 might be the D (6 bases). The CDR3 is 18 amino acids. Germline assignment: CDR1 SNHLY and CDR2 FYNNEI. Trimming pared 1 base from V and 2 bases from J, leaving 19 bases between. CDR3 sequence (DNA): TGTGCCAGCAGTGAAGAACCCGTGCCGACAGGCAACACAGATACGCAGTATTTT. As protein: CASSEEPVPTGNTDTQYF.

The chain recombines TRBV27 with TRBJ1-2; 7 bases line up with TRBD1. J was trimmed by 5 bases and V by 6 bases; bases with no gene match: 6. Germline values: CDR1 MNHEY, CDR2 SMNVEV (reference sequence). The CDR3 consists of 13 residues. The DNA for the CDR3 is TGTGCCAGCAGCCGACAGGGCGGGTATGGCTACACCTTC. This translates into CASSRQGGYGYTF.

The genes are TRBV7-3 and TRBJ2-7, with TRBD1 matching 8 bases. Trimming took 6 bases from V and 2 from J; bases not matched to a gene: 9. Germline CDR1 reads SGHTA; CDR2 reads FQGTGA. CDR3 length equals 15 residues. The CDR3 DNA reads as TGTGCCAGCAGTCTTACAGGGGGTCCAGCCTACGAGCAGTACTTC. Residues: CASSLTGGPAYEQYF.

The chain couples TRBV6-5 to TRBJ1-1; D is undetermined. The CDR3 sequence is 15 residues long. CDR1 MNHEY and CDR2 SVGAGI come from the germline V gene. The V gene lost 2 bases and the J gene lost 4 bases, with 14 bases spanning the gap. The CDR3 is CASSYSRHVSTEAFF. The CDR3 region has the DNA TGTGCCAGCAGTTACAGCCGTCACGTCTCCACTGAAGCTTTCTTT.

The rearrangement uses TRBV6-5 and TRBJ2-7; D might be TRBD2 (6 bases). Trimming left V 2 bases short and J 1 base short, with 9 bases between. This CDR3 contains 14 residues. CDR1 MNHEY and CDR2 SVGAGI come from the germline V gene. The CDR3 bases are TGTGCCAGCAGTTACGATGGAGGGTCCTACGAGCAGTACTTC. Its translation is CASSYDGGSYEQYF.

CDR3 residues: CASSPPGGSYSGETQYF. CDR3 nucleotides: TGTGCCAGCAGTCCACCAGGGGGCTCATACTCAGGGGAGACCCAGTACTTC. The rearrangement links TRBV28 to TRBJ2-5, with 8 nucleotides matching TRBD1. V lost 5 bases and J lost 5; bases outside the gene matches: 16. This CDR3 region has 17 residues. The germline gives CDR1 MDHEN, CDR2 SYDVKM.

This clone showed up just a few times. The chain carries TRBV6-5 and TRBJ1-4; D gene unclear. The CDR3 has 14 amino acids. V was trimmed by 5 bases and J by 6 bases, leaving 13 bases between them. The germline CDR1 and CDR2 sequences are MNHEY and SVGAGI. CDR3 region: CASSPRKRDEKLFF. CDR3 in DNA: TGTGCCAGCAGTCCCCGAAAGAGGGATGAAAAACTGTTTTTT.

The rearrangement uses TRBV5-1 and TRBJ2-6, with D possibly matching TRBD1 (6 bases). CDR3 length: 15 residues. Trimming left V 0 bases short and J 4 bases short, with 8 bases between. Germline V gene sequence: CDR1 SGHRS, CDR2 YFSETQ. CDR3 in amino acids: CASSLAGTGANVLTF. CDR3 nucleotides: TGCGCCAGCAGCTTGGCCGGGACAGGGGCCAACGTCCTGACTTTC.

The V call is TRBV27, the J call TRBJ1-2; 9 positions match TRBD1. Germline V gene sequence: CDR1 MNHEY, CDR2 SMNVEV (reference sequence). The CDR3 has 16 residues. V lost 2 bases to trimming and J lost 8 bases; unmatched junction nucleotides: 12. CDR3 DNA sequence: TGTGCCAGCAGTTTAAGGGCCTCCGGGACAGGGAGAGGCTACACCTTC. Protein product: CASSLRASGTGRGYTF.

For the CDR3, the DNA is TGCGCCAGCAGCTTGGGTCAAAGTAGGGGAGGCTCCTACGAGCAGTACTTC. This encodes CASSLGQSRGGSYEQYF. The rearrangement joins TRBV5-1 to TRBJ2-7; D possibly corresponds to TRBD2 (6 bases). CDR3 length: 17 residues. The germline V gene encodes CDR1 SGHRS and CDR2 YFSETQ. With 0 bases removed from V and 0 bases from J, the gap between germline ends came to 16 bases.

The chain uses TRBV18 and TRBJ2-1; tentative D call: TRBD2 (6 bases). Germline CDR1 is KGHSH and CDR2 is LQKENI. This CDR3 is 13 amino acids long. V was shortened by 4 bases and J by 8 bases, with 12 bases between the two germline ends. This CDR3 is CASSLGPGDEQFF. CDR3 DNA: TGTGCCAGCTCACTAGGTCCGGGGGATGAGCAGTTCTTC.

The CDR3 DNA follows: TGTGCCAGCAGCGTAGAAAGGACTTCCTACAATGAGCAGTTCTTC. It encodes CASSVERTSYNEQFF. This sequence joins TRBV9 and TRBJ2-1; TRBD2 might be the D (5 bases). This CDR3 has 15 amino acids. V was trimmed by 0 bases and J by 1 base, leaving 8 bases between them. Germline assignment: CDR1 SGDLS and CDR2 YYNGEE.

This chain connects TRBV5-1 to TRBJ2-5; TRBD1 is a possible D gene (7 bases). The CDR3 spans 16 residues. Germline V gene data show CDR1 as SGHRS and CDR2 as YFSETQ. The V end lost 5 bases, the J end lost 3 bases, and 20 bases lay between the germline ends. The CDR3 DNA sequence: TGCGCCAGCAGTGGCGAGGGGGCGGGGCCGAAAGAGACCCAGTACTTC. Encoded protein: CASSGEGAGPKETQYF.